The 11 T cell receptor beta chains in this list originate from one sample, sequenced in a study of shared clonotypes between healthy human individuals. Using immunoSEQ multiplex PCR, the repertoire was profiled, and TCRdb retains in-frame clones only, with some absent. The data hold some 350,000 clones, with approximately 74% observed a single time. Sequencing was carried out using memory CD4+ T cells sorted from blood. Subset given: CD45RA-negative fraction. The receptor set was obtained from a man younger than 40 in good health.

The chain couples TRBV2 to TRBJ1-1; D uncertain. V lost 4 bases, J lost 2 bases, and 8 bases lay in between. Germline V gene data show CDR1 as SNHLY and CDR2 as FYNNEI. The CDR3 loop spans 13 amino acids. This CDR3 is CASSVDTNTEAFF. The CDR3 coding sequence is TGTGCCAGCAGTGTCGACACAAACACTGAAGCTTTCTTT.

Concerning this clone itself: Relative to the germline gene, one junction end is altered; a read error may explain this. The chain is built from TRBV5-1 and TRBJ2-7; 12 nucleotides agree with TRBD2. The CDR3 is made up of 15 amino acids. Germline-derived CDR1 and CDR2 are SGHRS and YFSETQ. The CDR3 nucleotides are TGCGCCAGCAGCTTACTAGCGGGAGGTTCCTCCGAGCAGTACTTC. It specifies CASSLLAGGSSEQYF.

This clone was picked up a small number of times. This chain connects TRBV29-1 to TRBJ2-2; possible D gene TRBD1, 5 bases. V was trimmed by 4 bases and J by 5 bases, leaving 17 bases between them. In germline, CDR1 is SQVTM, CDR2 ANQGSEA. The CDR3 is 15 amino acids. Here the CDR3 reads CSVGRSGMGTGELFF. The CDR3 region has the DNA TGCAGCGTTGGAAGGTCAGGGATGGGGACCGGGGAGCTGTTTTTT.

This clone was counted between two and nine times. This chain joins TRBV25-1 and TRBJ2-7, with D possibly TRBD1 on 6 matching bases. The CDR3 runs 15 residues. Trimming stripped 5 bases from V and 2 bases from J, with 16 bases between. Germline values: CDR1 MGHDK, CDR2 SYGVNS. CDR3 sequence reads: CASSRAGTPTYEQYF. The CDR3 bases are TGTGCCAGCAGTAGGGCCGGGACACCAACCTACGAGCAGTACTTC.

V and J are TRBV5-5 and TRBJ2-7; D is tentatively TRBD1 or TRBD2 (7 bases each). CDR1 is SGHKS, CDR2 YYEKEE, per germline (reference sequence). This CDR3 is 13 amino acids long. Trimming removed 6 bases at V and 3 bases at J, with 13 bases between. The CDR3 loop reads CASNLRGGYEQYF. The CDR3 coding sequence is TGTGCCAGCAACCTCAGGGGGGGCTACGAGCAGTACTTC.

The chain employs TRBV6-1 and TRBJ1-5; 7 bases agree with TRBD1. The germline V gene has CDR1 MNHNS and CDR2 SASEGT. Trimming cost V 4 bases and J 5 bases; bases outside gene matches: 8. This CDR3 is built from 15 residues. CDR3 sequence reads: CASSGTWTGDQPQHF. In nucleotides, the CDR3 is TGTGCCAGCAGTGGAACCTGGACAGGAGATCAGCCCCAGCATTTT.

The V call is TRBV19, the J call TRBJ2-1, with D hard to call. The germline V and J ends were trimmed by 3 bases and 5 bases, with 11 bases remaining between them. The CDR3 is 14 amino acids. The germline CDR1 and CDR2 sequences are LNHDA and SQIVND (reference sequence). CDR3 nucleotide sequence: TGTGCCAGTAGTATCGGGCGGAAGAACAATGAGCAGTTCTTC. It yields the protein CASSIGRKNNEQFF.

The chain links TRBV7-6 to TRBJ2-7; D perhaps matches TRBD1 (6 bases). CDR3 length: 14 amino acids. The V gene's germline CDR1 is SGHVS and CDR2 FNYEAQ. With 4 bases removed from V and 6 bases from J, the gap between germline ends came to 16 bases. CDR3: CASSSRASRGEQYF. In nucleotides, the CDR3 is TGTGCCAGCAGCTCCCGGGCTAGCAGGGGCGAGCAGTACTTC.

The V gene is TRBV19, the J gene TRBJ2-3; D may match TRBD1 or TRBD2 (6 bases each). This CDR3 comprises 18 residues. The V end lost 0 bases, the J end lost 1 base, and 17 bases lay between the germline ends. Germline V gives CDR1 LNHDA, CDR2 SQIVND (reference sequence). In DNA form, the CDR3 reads TGTGCCAGTAGTATAGAACAACCAGGGGAGGTTGGCACAGATACGCAGTATTTT. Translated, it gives CASSIEQPGEVGTDTQYF.

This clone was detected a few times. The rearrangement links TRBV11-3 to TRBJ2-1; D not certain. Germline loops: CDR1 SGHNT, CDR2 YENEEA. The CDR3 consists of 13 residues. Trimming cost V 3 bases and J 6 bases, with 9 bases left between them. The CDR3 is CASSFAAGNEQFF. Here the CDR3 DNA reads TGTGCCAGCAGCTTCGCGGCTGGCAATGAGCAGTTCTTC.

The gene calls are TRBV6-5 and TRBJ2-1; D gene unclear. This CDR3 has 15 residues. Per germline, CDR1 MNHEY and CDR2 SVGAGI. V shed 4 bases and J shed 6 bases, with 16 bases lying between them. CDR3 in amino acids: CASSFQLASRNEQFF. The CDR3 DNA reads TGTGCCAGCAGTTTCCAACTGGCCTCTCGCAATGAGCAGTTCTTC.